There are many counts of the clone carrying this T cell receptor (beta chain). Its specificity is not known. From germline, CDR1 is SGHTA and CDR2 FQGNSA. The V end was cut by 5 bases, the J end by 2 bases, with 16 bases between. This CDR3 has 15 residues. MiXCR, run by TCRdb on the reads, gives a single entry per CDR3 protein. The repertoire holds approximately 300,000 distinct CDR3 sequences, with roughly 25% as singletons. The data were taken from a study of T cell repertoires in cytomegalovirus infection. Background on the study: In public TCR beta signatures, there were indications of both CMV infection and matching HLA type. Findings and caveats of the study: In two of eight donors, the top clonotype was HLA-C-restricted CMV-specific.

The sequences come from cultured PBMCs, collected from culture after CMV antigen stimulation. This receptor was identified in a human donor in good health (CMV status not recorded). Some clones in this sample may be carry-over from other donors' samples. The J gene is TRBJ2-7, the V gene TRBV7-2; D possibly corresponds to TRBD1 (6 bases). The DNA for the CDR3 is TGTGCCAGCAGCAGGACAGCCGGAGACGCCTACGAGCAGTACTTC. This translates into CASSRTAGDAYEQYF. The complete variable domain, with remaining parts taken from reference TRBV7-2 and TRBJ2-7, reads GAGVSQSPSNKVTEKGKDVELRCDPISGHTALYWYRQSLGQGLEFLIYFQGNSAPDKSGLPSDRFSAERTGGSVSTLTIQRTQQEDSAVYLCASSRTAGDAYEQYFGPGTRLTVT.